This passage covers 25 T cell receptor beta chains from one sample sequenced in a study of T cell repertoires in cytomegalovirus infection (dated by TCRdb to between 2017 and 2020). Sequencing used an Illumina HiSeq 1500. The public reads were reprocessed in TCRdb via fastp at Q25 and MiXCR, keeping in-frame beta chains. One record per CDR3 amino acid sequence lists the most common genes and DNA. Within this sample are some 450,000 distinct CDR3 sequences, with 25% to 40% of them counted one time only. The leading ten clones occupy approximately 15% of the sample. Sequencing was performed on PBMCs. The receptors here all came from a human donor in good health (CMV status not recorded). Some clones in this sample may be carry-over from other donors' samples.

This chain connects TRBV12-3 or TRBV12-4 to TRBJ2-5; perhaps TRBD1 as D (6 bases). This CDR3 spans 14 amino acids. The V end lost 5 bases, the J end lost 5 bases, and 15 bases lay between the germline ends. The CDR3 DNA reads TGTGCCAGCAGTCACCTCTCGAGGGGGGAGACCCAGTACTTC. Its protein product is CASSHLSRGETQYF.

This clonotype has at least ten counts. This chain uses TRBV2 with TRBJ2-1; TRBD2 matches at 10 bases. This CDR3 has 16 residues. Trimming took 2 bases from V and 4 from J; bases not matched to a gene: 5. The germline V gene encodes CDR1 SNHLY and CDR2 FYNNEI. The CDR3, as DNA: TGTGCCAGCAGTGAACCTAGCGGGGGCCTGTACAATGAGCAGTTCTTC. Protein: CASSEPSGGLYNEQFF.

The chain is built from TRBV6-4 and TRBJ2-1; 8 bases align to TRBD2. The trim removed 0 bases at V and 5 bases at J, leaving 3 bases unmatched. Germline assignment: CDR1 MRHNA and CDR2 SNTAGT. The length of the CDR3 is 15 residues. CDR3 in amino acids: CASSDSIAGNNEQFF. Here the CDR3 DNA reads TGTGCCAGCAGTGACTCTATAGCGGGGAACAATGAGCAGTTCTTC.

Concerning this clonotype: The CDR3 does not close with the conserved phenylalanine or tryptophan, likely indicating a read error. The V call is TRBV11-2, the J call TRBJ2-3, with D perhaps matching TRBD2 (7 bases). Trimming pared 6 bases from V and 5 bases from J, leaving 21 bases between. The CDR3 is made up of 16 amino acids. Per the germline V gene, CDR1 is SGHAT and CDR2 is FQNNGV. The CDR3 reads CASREMEGGLEDTQYL. The CDR3, as DNA: TGTGCCAGCAGGGAAATGGAGGGGGGGCTGGAAGATACGCAGTATTTG.

This clonotype has at least ten counts. CDR3 protein: CASSSYRGLPEAFF. The CDR3 DNA is TGTGCCAGCAGCTCATACAGGGGGCTCCCTGAAGCTTTCTTT. V usage is TRBV7-9 and J usage is TRBJ1-1; 9 bases map to TRBD1. With 4 bases clipped from V and 6 bases from J, the junction kept 6 bases outside the gene matches. Germline loops: CDR1 SEHNR, CDR2 FQNEAQ (reference sequence). The CDR3 consists of 14 residues.

This clonotype was detected a few times. The chain has TRBV14 and TRBJ2-6; D uncertain. V lost 3 bases and J 2 bases, leaving 5 bases between the germline ends. The CDR3 runs 14 residues. The germline CDR1 and CDR2 sequences are SGHDN and FVKESK. This CDR3 reads CASSHSPGANVLTF. For the CDR3, the DNA is TGTGCCAGCAGCCATTCTCCTGGGGCCAACGTCCTGACTTTC.

In regard to this clonotype: Possible read error: a much larger clone is one base away. This rearrangement joins TRBV7-8 to TRBJ1-5; no definite D call. This CDR3 contains 15 residues. Trimming cost V 2 bases and J 2 bases, with 10 bases left between them. Looked up from germline, CDR1 is SGHVS and CDR2 is FQNEAQ. CDR3: CASSLRAIGNQPQHF. The CDR3 coding sequence is TGTGCCAGCAGCTTACGTGCAATTGGCAATCAGCCCCAGCATTTT.

This clonotype was seen many times. The rearrangement joins TRBV6-1 to TRBJ2-3; D gene ambiguous. V shed 3 bases and J shed 2 bases, with 12 bases lying between them. The CDR3 sequence is 15 residues long. Germline assignment: CDR1 MNHNS and CDR2 SASEGT. CDR3: CASSEAPAATDTQYF. The CDR3 DNA is TGTGCCAGCAGTGAGGCCCCGGCAGCCACAGATACGCAGTATTTT.

The chain recombines TRBV14 with TRBJ1-2, with D maybe TRBD1 (5 bases). Germline assignment: CDR1 SGHDN and CDR2 FVKESK. Trimming pared 1 base from V and 9 bases from J, leaving 18 bases between. This CDR3 spans 15 amino acids. CDR3 sequence: CASSQGVRFSGSYTF. CDR3 DNA sequence: TGTGCCAGCAGCCAAGGGGTTCGTTTTTCAGGGAGCTACACCTTC.

A note on this clonotype: A much larger clone differs from this one at a single base, so this may be a read error. The chain links TRBV4-1 to TRBJ2-5; D is tentatively TRBD1 or TRBD2 (5 bases each). Germline V gives CDR1 MGHRA, CDR2 YSYEKL. The CDR3 is 13 amino acids. This CDR3 reads CSSGEGPLETQYF. CDR3 DNA: TGCTCCAGCGGAGAGGGACCACTAGAGACCCAGTACTTC.

The V and J genes are TRBV6-1 and TRBJ2-3; D may match TRBD1 or TRBD2 (5 bases each). The CDR3 extends over 15 amino acids. V was pared by 1 base and J by 4 bases, with 12 bases between. CDR1 is MNHNS and CDR2 is SASEGT in the germline V gene. The CDR3 is CASSEDGARADTQYF. The CDR3 DNA is TGTGCCAGCAGTGAAGATGGGGCGAGGGCAGATACGCAGTATTTT.

This clonotype appeared a few times. This chain links TRBV6-6 with TRBJ1-5; D remains ambiguous. The CDR3 contains 11 residues. Per germline, CDR1 MNHNY and CDR2 SVGAGI (reference sequence). The V end was cut by 6 bases, the J end by 3 bases, with 3 bases between. CDR3 residues: CASRVNQPQHF. The CDR3 DNA follows: TGTGCCAGCAGGGTCAATCAGCCCCAGCATTTT.

The sample holds a few counts of this clonotype. The chain joins TRBV19 to TRBJ2-5; TRBD2 might be the D (6 bases). Trimming took 4 bases from V and 4 from J, leaving 10 bases between them. CDR3 size: 13 residues. Germline V lookup: CDR1 LNHDA, CDR2 SQIVND (reference sequence). In nucleotides, the CDR3 is TGTGCCAGTAGTACTAGCGTCGGAGAGACCCAGTACTTC. Translated: CASSTSVGETQYF.

V usage is TRBV20-1 and J usage is TRBJ2-5; 9 positions agree with TRBD2. Germline V CDR1 and CDR2: DFQATT, SNEGSKA (reference sequence). Germline trimming cut 6 bases from V and 3 bases from J; bases unmatched to any gene: 5. There are 13 residues in the CDR3. CDR3 protein: CSAPLAGEETQYF. The DNA of the CDR3 is TGCAGTGCACCATTAGCGGGGGAAGAGACCCAGTACTTC.

This rearrangement joins TRBV19 to TRBJ2-1; 7 bases line up with TRBD1. The CDR3 is 15 amino acids. CDR1 is LNHDA, CDR2 SQIVND, per germline (reference sequence). Germline trimming cut 11 bases from V and 0 bases from J; bases unmatched to any gene: 10. The CDR3 loop reads CASRPDRASYNEQFF. CDR3 nucleotides: TGTGCCTCCAGGCCCGACAGGGCCTCCTACAATGAGCAGTTCTTC. Variable domain in full (rest from reference TRBV19 and TRBJ2-1): DGGITQSPKYLFRKEGQNVTLSCEQNLNHDAMYWYRQDPGQGLRLIYYSQIVNDFQKGDIAEGYSVSREKKESFPLTVTSAQKNPTAFYLCASRPDRASYNEQFFGPGTRLTVL.

CDR3 nucleotide sequence: TGTGCCAGCAGTTACTACAGGGGGGCCTCCTACGAGCAGTACTTC. Its protein is CASSYYRGASYEQYF. V and J are TRBV6-5 and TRBJ2-7, with 8 bases identical to TRBD1. The CDR3 runs to 15 residues. Germline values: CDR1 MNHEY, CDR2 SVGAGI. V shed 1 base and J 0 bases; nucleotides not matched to a gene: 2.

This clonotype was detected a few times. The CDR3 protein is CASSPDEGGGNQPQHF. The CDR3 bases are TGTGCCAGCTCACCAGATGAGGGAGGGGGCAATCAGCCCCAGCATTTT. The rearrangement uses TRBV18 and TRBJ1-5; tentative D call: TRBD1 (5 bases). V lost 2 bases and J lost 2, with 13 bases in between. This CDR3 is built from 16 residues. Germline CDR1 and CDR2: KGHSH and LQKENI.

This clonotype was seen a single time. The CDR3 loop is CASSKPTGGLANEKLFF. CDR3 coding DNA: TGTGCCAGCAGTAAGCCGACAGGGGGCTTGGCTAATGAAAAACTGTTTTTT. The chain employs TRBV27 and TRBJ1-4; 10 bases are a match to TRBD1. V shed 5 bases, J shed 3 bases, and the junction held 9 bases outside the gene matches. CDR1 MNHEY and CDR2 SMNVEV come from the germline V gene (reference sequence). The CDR3 totals 17 residues.

The gene calls are TRBV14 and TRBJ1-5; possible D gene TRBD1, 5 bases. The germline V and J ends were trimmed by 3 bases and 0 bases, with 21 bases remaining between them. Germline CDR1 is SGHDN and CDR2 is FVKESK. This CDR3 has 19 residues. CDR3 DNA: TGTGCCAGCAGCCAGCCGGTTGAAGAAGGGGTTTATAGCAATCAGCCCCAGCATTTT. Translated: CASSQPVEEGVYSNQPQHF.

The chain carries TRBV12-3 or TRBV12-4 and TRBJ2-3; 8 nucleotides match TRBD2. J lost 4 bases, V lost 5 bases, and 11 bases had no gene match. The CDR3 is made up of 16 amino acids. The CDR3 region is CASSGPGTSNPDTQYF. In DNA, the CDR3 is TGTGCCAGCAGTGGCCCCGGGACTAGTAACCCAGATACGCAGTATTTT.

CDR3 in DNA: TGCAGCCCGCTAGTTGGAGGGGGCAATGAGCAGTTCTTC. Protein sequence: CSPLVGGGNEQFF. The chain joins TRBV20-1 to TRBJ2-1; D may be TRBD1 or TRBD2 (6 bases each). Germline assignment: CDR1 DFQATT and CDR2 SNEGSKA (reference sequence). There are 13 residues in the CDR3.

The sample holds a few counts of this clonotype. The chain combines TRBV20-1 with TRBJ2-5; 8 nucleotides match TRBD2. CDR3 length: 15 amino acids. Germline V gives CDR1 DFQATT, CDR2 SNEGSKA (reference sequence). V was pared by 5 bases and J by 4 bases, with 12 bases of the junction left unmatched. The CDR3 is CSAEKLAERPETQYF. The DNA of the CDR3 is TGCAGTGCTGAGAAACTAGCGGAAAGGCCAGAGACCCAGTACTTC.

The rearrangement links TRBV7-6 to TRBJ2-3; no reliable D call. Deletions cut 1 base from V and 2 bases from J, with 7 bases between. CDR3 length: 14 residues. The germline gives CDR1 SGHVS, CDR2 FNYEAQ. CDR3 region: CASSLEDPTDTQYF. CDR3 nucleotide sequence: TGTGCCAGCAGCTTAGAGGATCCCACAGATACGCAGTATTTT.

About this clonotype: Likely a read error: the CDR3 ends without its conserved phenylalanine or tryptophan. The chain combines TRBV19 with TRBJ2-7, with D possibly being TRBD2 (7 bases). The germline gives CDR1 LNHDA, CDR2 SQIVND (reference sequence). CDR3 size: 14 residues. V dropped 7 bases and J dropped 0 bases, with 13 bases sitting between them. CDR3 sequence (DNA): TGTGCCAGTACTAAGGGGGGGAGCTCCTACGAGCAGTACTTA. Translated, it gives CASTKGGSSYEQYL.

The chain is built from TRBV24-1 and TRBJ2-1; the D is unclear. V was clipped by 2 bases and J by 7 bases, with 11 bases between them. CDR3 length equals 14 residues. CDR1 is KGHDR and CDR2 is SFDVKD in the germline V gene. As DNA, the CDR3 is TGTGCCACCAGTGATTCCCCCATTAGTAATGAGCAGTTCTTC. This encodes CATSDSPISNEQFF.